This T cell receptor (beta chain) was found in a study of T cell responses to AZD1222 COVID-19 vaccine. Generated by immunoSEQ multiplex PCR, the TCRdb table keeps only in-frame clones and is missing some. The table records some 100,000 clones, around nine tenths of them present only once. Study observations and caveats: Spike-specific TCR repertoires showed rising breadth and depth after two AZD1222 doses. Baseline serology detected seropositivity in only 5 or 6 AZD1222 recipients.

In regard to this clone: The antigen is not known.

The V gene's germline CDR1 is SGHTA and CDR2 FQGNSA. Losses at the gene ends were 5 bases for V and 2 bases for J; bases not matched to a gene: 5. The CDR3 is made up of 14 amino acids. Sequenced material: peripheral blood, taken on day 0 of AZD1222 vaccination. This clonotype was sampled from an adult in good health. V and J are TRBV7-2 and TRBJ1-2, with 7 positions matching TRBD1. The CDR3 here is CASSPGTANYGYTF. DNA of the CDR3: TGTGCCAGCAGCCCGGGGACAGCCAACTATGGCTACACCTTC.